This T cell receptor (beta chain) comes out of a study of T cell responses to AZD1222 COVID-19 vaccine. The data were produced by immunoSEQ multiplex PCR, yet TCRdb's version contains in-frame clones alone and is incomplete. The sample holds about 110,000 clones, 70% to 90% seen once. V was clipped by 5 bases and J by 3 bases, with 5 bases between them. The CDR3 runs to 11 residues. CDR1 SNHLY and CDR2 FYNNEI come from the germline V gene. This clone has only a few counts. This rearrangement joins TRBV2 to TRBJ2-7, with D unresolved. This sample comprised peripheral blood, obtained on day 0 of AZD1222 vaccination. This TCR derives from an adult in good health. Here the CDR3 DNA reads TGTGCCAGCAGTCCGAGCTACGAGCAGTACTTC. Its protein product is CASSPSYEQYF. The whole variable domain, remainder taken from reference TRBV2 and TRBJ2-7, is EPEVTQTPSHQVTQMGQEVILRCVPISNHLYFYWYRQILGQKVEFLVSFYNNEISEKSEIFDDQFSVERPDGSNFTLKIRSTKLEDSAMYFCASSPSYEQYFGPGTRLTVT.